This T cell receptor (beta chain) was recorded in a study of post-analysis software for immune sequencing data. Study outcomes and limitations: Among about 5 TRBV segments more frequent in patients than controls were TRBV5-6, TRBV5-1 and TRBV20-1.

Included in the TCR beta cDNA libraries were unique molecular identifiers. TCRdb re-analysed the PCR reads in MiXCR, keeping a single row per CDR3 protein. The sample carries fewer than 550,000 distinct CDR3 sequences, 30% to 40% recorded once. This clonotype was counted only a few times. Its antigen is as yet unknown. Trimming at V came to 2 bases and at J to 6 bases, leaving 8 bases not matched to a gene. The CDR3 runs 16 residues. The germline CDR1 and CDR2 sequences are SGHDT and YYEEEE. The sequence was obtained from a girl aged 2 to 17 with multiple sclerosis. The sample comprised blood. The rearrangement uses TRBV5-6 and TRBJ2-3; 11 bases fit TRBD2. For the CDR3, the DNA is TGTGCCAGCAGCTTCCGGGGACTAGCGGTTTACGATACGCAGTATTTT. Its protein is CASSFRGLAVYDTQYF.